The 10 T cell receptor beta chains below were found in one sample sequenced in a study of regulatory T cells in long-lasting Graves disease. Time point specified: persistent/refractory GD, antithyroid drugs over 5 years with positive TRAb. PBMC-extracted RNA yielded the TCR library. For TCR beta, libraries came from iRepertoire HTBI primers and Arm-PCR of CDR3 regions. MiXCR, run by TCRdb on the multiplex PCR reads, gives a single entry per CDR3 protein. The sample lists around 400,000 distinct CDR3 sequences; roughly 23% were seen once. The sequenced sample was peripheral blood mononuclear cells (PBMCs), obtained when the disease was refractory, from a patient treated with antithyroid drugs. Receptors were obtained from a woman between 40 and 55 years old with Graves disease.

This clonotype was detected many times. The CDR3 here is CASSLSFRGRRNTEAFF. The DNA for the CDR3 is TGTGCCAGCAGCCTAAGCTTTCGAGGACGGAGGAACACTGAAGCTTTCTTT. The V call is TRBV28, the J call TRBJ1-1; D is undetermined. Germline loops: CDR1 MDHEN, CDR2 SYDVKM. V was shortened by 6 bases and J by 1 base, with 21 bases between the two germline ends. The CDR3 extends over 17 amino acids.

This clonotype was recorded at least ten times. V is TRBV30 and J is TRBJ2-2; no definite D call. V lost 1 base, J lost 8 bases, and 11 bases lay in between. This CDR3 is built from 13 residues. CDR1 is GTSNPN, CDR2 SVGIG, per germline (reference sequence). The CDR3 loop reads CAWSANSRGELFF. CDR3 nucleotide sequence: TGTGCCTGGAGTGCCAACTCCAGAGGGGAGCTGTTTTTT.

This clonotype was seen a few times. V is TRBV20-1 and J is TRBJ2-7; D is unclear. The CDR3 runs 13 residues. With 1 base removed from V and 0 bases from J, the gap between germline ends came to 7 bases. Germline V lookup: CDR1 DFQATT, CDR2 SNEGSKA (reference sequence). In DNA form, the CDR3 reads TGCAGTGCTAGAGTCCGACCCTCCTACGAGCAGTACTTC. Translating it yields CSARVRPSYEQYF.

This clonotype came up many times. The CDR3 loop is CASRFGTGQETQYF. CDR3 sequence (DNA): TGTGCCAGCAGGTTCGGAACAGGGCAAGAGACCCAGTACTTC. The chain has TRBV12-3 or TRBV12-4 and TRBJ2-5, with a tentative D call TRBD1 (6 bases). Trimming cost V 6 bases and J 2 bases, with 13 bases left between them. This CDR3 contains 14 residues.

Ten or more counts support this clonotype. CDR3 region: CAISDLSGLGQYF. The CDR3 nucleotides are TGTGCCATCAGTGATCTTAGCGGCTTGGGGCAGTACTTC. The chain carries TRBV10-3 and TRBJ2-7; weak D call: TRBD2 (6 bases). Germline V gene lookup returns CDR1 ENHRY and CDR2 SYGVKD. This CDR3 is 13 amino acids long. V was pared by 3 bases and J by 9 bases, with 15 bases between.

The V call is TRBV4-1, the J call TRBJ2-7, with D possibly matching TRBD2 (5 bases). The CDR3 consists of 17 residues. Trimming cost V 3 bases and J 4 bases, with 22 bases left between them. Germline V gene sequence: CDR1 MGHRA, CDR2 YSYEKL. The CDR3 sequence is CASSQITGSEAMYEQYF. In DNA form, the CDR3 reads TGCGCCAGCAGCCAGATTACTGGATCGGAGGCGATGTACGAGCAGTACTTC.

This clonotype was found a few times. This chain connects TRBV3-1 to TRBJ2-7; D perhaps matches TRBD1 (6 bases). Trimming left V 4 bases short and J 3 bases short, with 10 bases between. Germline CDR1 and CDR2: LGHDT and YNNKEL (reference sequence). This CDR3 region has 13 residues. This CDR3 reads CASSLGQIYEQYF. DNA of the CDR3: TGTGCCAGCAGCCTTGGACAGATCTACGAGCAGTACTTC.

Only one count was recorded for this clonotype. The chain couples TRBV5-1 to TRBJ2-5; tentative D call: TRBD2 (6 bases). The CDR3 has 13 residues. V was cut by 4 bases and J by 4 bases, with 11 bases left in between. Germline V gene lookup returns CDR1 SGHRS and CDR2 YFSETQ. CDR3 sequence: CASSVGLLETQYF. The CDR3 DNA sequence: TGCGCCAGCAGCGTTGGACTACTAGAGACCCAGTACTTC.

The table lists this clonotype with many counts. The gene calls are TRBV2 and TRBJ1-6; D call uncertain. Trimming took off 6 bases at V and 6 bases at J, with 9 bases between the two ends. This CDR3 has 13 residues. Germline loops: CDR1 SNHLY, CDR2 FYNNEI. CDR3 in amino acids: CASSRLTNSPLHF. The CDR3 DNA is TGTGCCAGCAGCAGACTGACTAATTCACCCCTCCACTTT.

This chain connects TRBV6-1 to TRBJ2-3; D is ambiguous. Germline V CDR1 and CDR2: MNHNS, SASEGT. Deletions cut 7 bases from V and 0 bases from J, with 11 bases between. The CDR3 extends over 14 amino acids. CDR3 DNA sequence: TGTGCCAGCAAGATCGGCCTCAGCACAGATACGCAGTATTTT. The encoded protein is CASKIGLSTDTQYF.